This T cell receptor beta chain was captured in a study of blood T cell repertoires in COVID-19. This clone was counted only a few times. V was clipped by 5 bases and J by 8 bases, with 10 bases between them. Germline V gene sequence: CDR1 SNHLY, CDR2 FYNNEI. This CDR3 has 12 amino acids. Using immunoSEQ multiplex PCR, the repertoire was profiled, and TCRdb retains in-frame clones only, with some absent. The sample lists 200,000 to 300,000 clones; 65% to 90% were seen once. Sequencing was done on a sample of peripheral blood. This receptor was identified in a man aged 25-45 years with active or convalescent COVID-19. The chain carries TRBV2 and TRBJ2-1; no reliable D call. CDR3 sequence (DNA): TGTGCCAGCAGTACAAGCGACTATGAGCAGTTCTTC. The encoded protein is CASSTSDYEQFF.